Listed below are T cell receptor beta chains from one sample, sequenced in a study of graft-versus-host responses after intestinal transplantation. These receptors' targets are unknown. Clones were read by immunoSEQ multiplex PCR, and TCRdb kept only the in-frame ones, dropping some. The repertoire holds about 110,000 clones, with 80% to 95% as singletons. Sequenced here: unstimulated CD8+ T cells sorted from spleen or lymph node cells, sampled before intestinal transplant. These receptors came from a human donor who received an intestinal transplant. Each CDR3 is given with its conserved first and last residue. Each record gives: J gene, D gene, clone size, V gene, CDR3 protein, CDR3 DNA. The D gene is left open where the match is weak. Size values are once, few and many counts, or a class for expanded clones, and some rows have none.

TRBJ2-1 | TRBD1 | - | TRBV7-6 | CASSWTGTEQFF | TGTGCCAGCAGCTGGACAGGGACTGAGCAGTTCTTC
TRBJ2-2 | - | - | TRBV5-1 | CASSHNAGELFF | TGCGCCAGCAGCCACAACGCCGGGGAGCTGTTTTTT
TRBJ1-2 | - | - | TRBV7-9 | CASTSFPGDGYTF | TGTGCCAGCACCTCTTTCCCGGGAGATGGCTACACCTTC
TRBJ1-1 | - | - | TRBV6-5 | CASRKDNTEAFF | TGTGCCAGCAGGAAGGATAACACTGAAGCTTTCTTT
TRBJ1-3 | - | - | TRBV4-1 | CASSPGANTIYF | TGCGCCAGCAGCCCGGGGGCAAACACCATATATTTT
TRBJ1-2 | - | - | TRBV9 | CASSKATANYGYTF | TGTGCCAGCAGCAAGGCGACAGCTAACTATGGCTACACCTTC
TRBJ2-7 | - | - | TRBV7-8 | CASSLFGGYEQYF | TGTGCCAGCAGCTTATTTGGGGGCTACGAGCAGTACTTC
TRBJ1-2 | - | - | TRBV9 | CASSVGGSQERTF | TGTGCCAGCAGCGTAGGAGGGAGCCAGGAGAGGACCTTC
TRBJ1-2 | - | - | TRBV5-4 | CASTLSGVANYGYTF | TGTGCCAGCACCCTTTCAGGGGTAGCTAACTATGGCTACACCTTC
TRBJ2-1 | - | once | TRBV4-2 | CASSQDVDYSYNEQFF | TGTGCCAGCAGCCAAGACGTTGACTATTCCTACAATGAGCAGTTCTTC
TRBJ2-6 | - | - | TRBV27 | CASSLETGANVLTF | TGTGCCAGCAGTTTGGAAACTGGGGCCAACGTCCTGACTTTC
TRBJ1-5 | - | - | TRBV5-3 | CARSLWSKIGNQPQHF | TGTGCCAGAAGCTTATGGTCCAAGATCGGCAATCAGCCCCAGCATTTT
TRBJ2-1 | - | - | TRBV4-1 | CASSQVTLGGGEQFF | TGCGCCAGCAGCCAAGTAACCCTAGGCGGCGGTGAGCAGTTCTTC
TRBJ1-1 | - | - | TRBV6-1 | CASRNLNTGITFF | TGTGCCAGCAGGAACCTTAATACGGGGATAACTTTCTTT
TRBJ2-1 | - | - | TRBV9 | CASSARVAEYNEQFF | TGTGCCAGCAGCGCGCGGGTAGCGGAGTACAATGAGCAGTTCTTC
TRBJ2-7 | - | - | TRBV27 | CASSLSPQYEQYF | TGTGCCAGCAGTTTATCGCCCCAGTACGAGCAGTACTTC
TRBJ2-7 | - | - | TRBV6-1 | CASSERVSSYEQYF | TGTGCCAGCAGTGAACGCGTGAGCTCCTACGAGCAGTACTTC
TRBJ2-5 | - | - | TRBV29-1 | CSVDASGGIWQETQYF | TGCAGCGTTGACGCTAGTGGGGGGATTTGGCAAGAGACCCAGTACTTC
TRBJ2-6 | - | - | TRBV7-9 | CASSLGGPSGANVLTF | TGTGCCAGCAGTCTGGGGGGACCCTCTGGGGCCAACGTCCTGACTTTC
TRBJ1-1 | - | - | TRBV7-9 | CASSLEGRAKTEAFF | TGTGCCAGCAGCTTAGAGGGCAGGGCGAAGACTGAAGCTTTCTTT
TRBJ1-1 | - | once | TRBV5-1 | CASSLVLNTEAFF | TGCGCCAGCAGCTTGGTGTTGAACACTGAAGCTTTCTTT
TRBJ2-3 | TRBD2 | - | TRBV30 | CAWTPAGREDTDTQYF | TGTGCCTGGACACCTGCGGGGCGGGAGGATACAGATACGCAGTATTTT
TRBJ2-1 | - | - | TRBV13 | CASSPSGPQFF | TGTGCCAGCAGCCCCTCGGGCCCCCAGTTCTTC
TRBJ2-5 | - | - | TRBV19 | CASRKNREFETQYF | TGTGCCAGTAGGAAGAACAGGGAGTTTGAGACCCAGTACTTC
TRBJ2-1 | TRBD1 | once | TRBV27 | CASSPGQGTYNEQFF | TGTGCCAGCAGTCCGGGACAGGGGACGTACAATGAGCAGTTCTTC
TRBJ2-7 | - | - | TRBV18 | CASSPAGVTSYEQYF | TGTGCCAGCTCACCAGCAGGGGTTACGTCCTACGAGCAGTACTTC
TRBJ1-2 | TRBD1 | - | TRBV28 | CASSLWGQRTEGYTF | TGTGCCAGCAGTTTATGGGGACAGCGGACGGAAGGCTACACCTTC
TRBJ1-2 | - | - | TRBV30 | CAWTGQFNYGYTF | TGTGCCTGGACCGGACAGTTTAACTATGGCTACACCTTC
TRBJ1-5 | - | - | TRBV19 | CASSIGRQPQHF | TGTGCCAGTAGTATAGGACGGCAGCCCCAGCATTTT
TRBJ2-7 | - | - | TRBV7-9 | CASSLQVDYEQYF | TGTGCCAGCAGCTTACAGGTAGACTACGAGCAGTACTTC
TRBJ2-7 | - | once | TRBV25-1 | CASADSGLGHEQYF | TGTGCCAGCGCCGATTCGGGGCTCGGCCACGAGCAGTACTTC
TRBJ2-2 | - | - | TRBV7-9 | CASSLIPGPAGELFF | TGTGCCAGCAGCTTAATCCCGGGTCCGGCCGGGGAGCTGTTTTTT
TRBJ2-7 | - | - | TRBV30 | CASTGLSSYEQYF | TGTGCCTCCACGGGACTGAGCTCCTACGAGCAGTACTTC
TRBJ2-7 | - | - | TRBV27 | CASSLSADYEQYF | TGTGCCAGCAGTTTATCGGCGGACTACGAGCAGTACTTC
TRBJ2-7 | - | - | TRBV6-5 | CASSYGQGMDEQYF | TGTGCCAGCAGTTACGGCCAGGGGATGGACGAGCAGTACTTC
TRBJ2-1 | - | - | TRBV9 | CASSGGNEQFF | TGTGCCAGCAGCGGAGGCAATGAGCAGTTCTTC
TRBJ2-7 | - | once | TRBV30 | CAWRGDKNYEQYF | TGTGCCTGGAGGGGGGACAAGAACTACGAGCAGTACTTC
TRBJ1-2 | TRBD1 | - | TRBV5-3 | CARSLERQGRNTF | TGTGCCAGAAGCTTGGAGCGACAGGGTAGGAACACCTTC
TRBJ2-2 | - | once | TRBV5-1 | CASSPLDRPTNTGELFF | TGCGCCAGCAGCCCCCTCGACAGGCCGACGAACACCGGGGAGCTGTTTTTT
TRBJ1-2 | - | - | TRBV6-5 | CASSYGDGYTF | TGTGCCAGCAGTTACGGCGATGGCTACACCTTC
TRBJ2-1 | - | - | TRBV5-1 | CASSLARGRFNEQFF | TGCGCCAGCAGCTTGGCCAGGGGAAGGTTCAATGAGCAGTTCTTC
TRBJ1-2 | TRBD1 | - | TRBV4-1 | CASSLTGTGFYGYTF | TGCGCCAGCAGCCTCACCGGGACAGGGTTTTATGGCTACACCTTC
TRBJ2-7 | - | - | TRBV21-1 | CASTAVDEQYF | TGTGCCAGCACCGCCGTGGACGAGCAGTACTTC
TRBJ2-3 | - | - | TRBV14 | CASSQTRDPAFTQYF | TGTGCCAGCAGCCAGACCCGGGATCCCGCCTTTACGCAGTATTTT
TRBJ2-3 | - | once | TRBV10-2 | CASSEPSTDTQYF | TGCGCCAGCAGTGAGCCCAGCACAGATACGCAGTATTTT
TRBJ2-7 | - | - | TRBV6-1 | CASSYRYEQYF | TGTGCCAGCAGTTACCGGTACGAGCAGTACTTC
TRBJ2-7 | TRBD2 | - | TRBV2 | CASTPGSGKYEQYF | TGTGCCAGCACCCCGGGGAGCGGGAAATACGAGCAGTACTTC
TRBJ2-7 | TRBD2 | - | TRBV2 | CASSELAGSYEQYF | TGTGCCAGCAGTGAACTAGCGGGGTCCTACGAGCAGTACTTC
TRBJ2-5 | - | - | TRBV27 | CASSPRYQETQYF | TGTGCCAGCAGCCCGAGGTACCAAGAGACCCAGTACTTC
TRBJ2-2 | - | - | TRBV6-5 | CASHRHTGELFF | TGTGCCAGCCACAGACACACCGGGGAGCTGTTTTTT
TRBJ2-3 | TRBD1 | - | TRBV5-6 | CASSLVPGQGGTDTQYF | TGTGCCAGCAGCTTGGTCCCGGGACAGGGTGGGACAGATACGCAGTATTTT
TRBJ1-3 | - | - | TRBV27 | CASSLGSGNTIYF | TGTGCCAGCAGCCTCGGCTCTGGAAACACCATATATTTT
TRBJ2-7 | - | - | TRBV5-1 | CASSLGAGADEQYF | TGCGCCAGCAGCTTGGGGGCGGGGGCCGACGAGCAGTACTTC